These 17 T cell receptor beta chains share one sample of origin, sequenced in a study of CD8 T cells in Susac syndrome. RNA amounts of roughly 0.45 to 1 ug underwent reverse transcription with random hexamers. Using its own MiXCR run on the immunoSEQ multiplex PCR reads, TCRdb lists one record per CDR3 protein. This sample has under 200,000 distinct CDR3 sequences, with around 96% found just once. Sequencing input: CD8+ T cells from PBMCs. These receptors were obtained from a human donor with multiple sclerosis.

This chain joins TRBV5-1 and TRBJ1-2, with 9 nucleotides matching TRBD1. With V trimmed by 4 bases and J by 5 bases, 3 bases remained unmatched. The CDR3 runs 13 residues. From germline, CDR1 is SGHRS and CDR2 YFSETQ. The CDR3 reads CASSTGTGYGYTF. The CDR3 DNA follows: TGCGCCAGCAGCACCGGGACAGGGTATGGCTACACCTTC.

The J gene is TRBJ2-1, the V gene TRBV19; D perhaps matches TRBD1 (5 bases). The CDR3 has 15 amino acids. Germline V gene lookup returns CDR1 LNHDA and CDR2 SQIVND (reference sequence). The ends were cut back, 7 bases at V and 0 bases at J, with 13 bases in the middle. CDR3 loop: CASMGRRSSYNEQFF. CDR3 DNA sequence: TGTGCCAGTATGGGGCGGCGGAGCTCCTACAATGAGCAGTTCTTC.

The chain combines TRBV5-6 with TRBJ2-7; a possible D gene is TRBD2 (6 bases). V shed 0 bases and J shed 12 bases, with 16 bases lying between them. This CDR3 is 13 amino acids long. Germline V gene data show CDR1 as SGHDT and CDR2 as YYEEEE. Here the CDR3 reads CASSLAGTVIWYF. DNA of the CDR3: TGTGCCAGCAGCTTGGCAGGGACTGTGATATGGTACTTC.

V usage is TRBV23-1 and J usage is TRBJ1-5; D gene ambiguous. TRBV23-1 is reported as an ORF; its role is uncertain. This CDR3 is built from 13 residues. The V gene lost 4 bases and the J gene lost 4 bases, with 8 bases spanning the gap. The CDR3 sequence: CASSPRENQPQHF. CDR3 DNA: TGCGCCAGCAGTCCACGGGAGAATCAGCCCCAGCATTTT.

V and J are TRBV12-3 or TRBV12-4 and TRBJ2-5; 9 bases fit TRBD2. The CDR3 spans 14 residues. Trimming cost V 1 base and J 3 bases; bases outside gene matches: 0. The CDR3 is CASSLVAGEETQYF. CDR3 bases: TGTGCCAGCAGTTTAGTAGCGGGGGAAGAGACCCAGTACTTC.

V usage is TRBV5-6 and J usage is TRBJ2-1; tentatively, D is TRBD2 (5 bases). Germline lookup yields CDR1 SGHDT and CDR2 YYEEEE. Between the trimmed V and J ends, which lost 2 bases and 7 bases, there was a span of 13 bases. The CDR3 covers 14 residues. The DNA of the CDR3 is TGTGCCAGCAGCTTTCTGGGAGTGTGGAATGAGCAGTTCTTC. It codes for CASSFLGVWNEQFF.

CDR3 in amino acids: CASSHLPGQRGDVQYF. In DNA, the CDR3 is TGTGCCAGCAGCCACTTACCCGGACAGCGGGGGGACGTCCAGTACTTC. The chain carries TRBV14 and TRBJ2-5; 9 bases agree with TRBD2. Per the germline V gene, CDR1 is SGHDN and CDR2 is FVKESK. CDR3 length: 16 amino acids. Trimming took 3 bases from V and 10 from J; bases not matched to a gene: 15.

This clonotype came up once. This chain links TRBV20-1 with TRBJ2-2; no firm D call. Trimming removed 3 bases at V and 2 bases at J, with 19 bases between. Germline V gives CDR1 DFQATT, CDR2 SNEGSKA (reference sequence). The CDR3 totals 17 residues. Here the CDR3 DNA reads TGCAGTGCTAGCATTAGAGAGTGGGGTCTAAACACCGGGGAGCTGTTTTTT. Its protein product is CSASIREWGLNTGELFF.

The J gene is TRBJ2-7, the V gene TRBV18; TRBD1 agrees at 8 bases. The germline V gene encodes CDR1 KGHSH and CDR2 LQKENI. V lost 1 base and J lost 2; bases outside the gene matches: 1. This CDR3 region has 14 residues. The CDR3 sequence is CASSPLTGAYEQYF. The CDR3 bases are TGTGCCAGCTCACCACTGACAGGGGCCTACGAGCAGTACTTC.

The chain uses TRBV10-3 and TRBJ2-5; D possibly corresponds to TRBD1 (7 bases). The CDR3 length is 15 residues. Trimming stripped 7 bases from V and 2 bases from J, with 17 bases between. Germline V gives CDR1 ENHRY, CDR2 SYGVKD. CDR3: CAIKLGGGVQETQYF. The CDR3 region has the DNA TGTGCCATCAAGCTTGGAGGGGGCGTTCAAGAGACCCAGTACTTC.

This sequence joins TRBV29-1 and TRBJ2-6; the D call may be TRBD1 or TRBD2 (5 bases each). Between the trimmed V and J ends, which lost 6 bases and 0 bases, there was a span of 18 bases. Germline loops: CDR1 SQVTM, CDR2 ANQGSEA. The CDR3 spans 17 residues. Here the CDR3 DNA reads TGCAGCGTCCACGGGGCAGGCGATAGCTCTGGGGCCAACGTCCTGACTTTC. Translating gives CSVHGAGDSSGANVLTF. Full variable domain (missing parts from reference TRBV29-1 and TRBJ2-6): SAVISQKPSRDICQRGTSLTIQCQVDSQVTMMFWYRQQPGQSLTLIATANQGSEATYESGFVIDKFPISRPNLTFSTLTVSNMSPEDSSIYLCSVHGAGDSSGANVLTFGAGSRLTVL.

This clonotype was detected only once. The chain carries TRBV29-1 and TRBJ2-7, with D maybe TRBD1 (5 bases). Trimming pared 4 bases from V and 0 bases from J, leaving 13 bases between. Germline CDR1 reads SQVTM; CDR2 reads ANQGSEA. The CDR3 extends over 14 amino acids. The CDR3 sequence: CSVVSGQGSYEQYF. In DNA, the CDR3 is TGCAGCGTTGTTTCCGGGCAGGGCTCCTACGAGCAGTACTTC.

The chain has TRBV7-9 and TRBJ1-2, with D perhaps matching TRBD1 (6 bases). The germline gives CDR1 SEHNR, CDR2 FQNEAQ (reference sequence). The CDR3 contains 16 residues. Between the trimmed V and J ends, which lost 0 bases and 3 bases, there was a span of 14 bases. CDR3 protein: CASSLADSGTYYGYTF. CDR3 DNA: TGTGCCAGCAGCTTAGCGGACAGCGGGACATACTATGGCTACACCTTC.

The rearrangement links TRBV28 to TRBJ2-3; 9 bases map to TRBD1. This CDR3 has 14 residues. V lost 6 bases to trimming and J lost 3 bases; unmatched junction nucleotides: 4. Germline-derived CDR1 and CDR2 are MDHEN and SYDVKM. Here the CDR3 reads CASRIQGATDTQYF. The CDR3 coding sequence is TGTGCCAGCAGGATACAGGGGGCTACAGATACGCAGTATTTT.

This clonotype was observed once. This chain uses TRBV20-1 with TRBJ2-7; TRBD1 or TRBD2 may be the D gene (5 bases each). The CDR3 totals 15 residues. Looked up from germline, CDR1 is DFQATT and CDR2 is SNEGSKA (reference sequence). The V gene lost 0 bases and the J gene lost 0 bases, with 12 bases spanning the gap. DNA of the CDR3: TGCAGTGCTAGAGATCTTGGGGGAAACTCCTACGAGCAGTACTTC. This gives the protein CSARDLGGNSYEQYF.

This CDR3 is CASSSGGLGGPGDTQYF. DNA of the CDR3: TGTGCCAGCAGCTCAGGAGGCTTGGGAGGGCCTGGAGATACGCAGTATTTT. The chain carries TRBV7-8 and TRBJ2-3; 7 bases match TRBD2. Germline CDR1 SGHVS, CDR2 FQNEAQ. With V trimmed by 4 bases and J by 5 bases, 15 bases remained unmatched. The CDR3 runs 17 residues.

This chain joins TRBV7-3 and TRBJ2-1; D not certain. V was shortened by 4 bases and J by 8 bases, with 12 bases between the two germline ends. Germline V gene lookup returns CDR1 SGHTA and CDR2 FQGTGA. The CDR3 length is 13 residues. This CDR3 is CASSSDASDEQFF. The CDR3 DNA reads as TGTGCCAGCAGCTCTGATGCCTCGGATGAGCAGTTCTTC.